The 19 T cell receptor beta chains presented below share a single source sample, sequenced in a study of blood T cell repertoires in COVID-19. Produced via immunoSEQ multiplex PCR; TCRdb's table is partial and in-frame only. The sample comprises about 94,000 clones, around 86% of which are singletons, and 4.9% rests with the top ten. The specimen was peripheral blood. Every receptor here comes from an elderly woman with acute or convalescent COVID-19.

The chain uses TRBV19 and TRBJ2-1; 9 bases line up with TRBD2. Germline V gene data show CDR1 as LNHDA and CDR2 as SQIVND (reference sequence). CDR3 size: 15 residues. V was clipped by 6 bases and J by 5 bases; unmatched bases: 8. CDR3 coding DNA: TGTGCCAGTAGGCTCGCGGGGGGGTCTCACAATGAGCAGTTCTTC. Amino acids: CASRLAGGSHNEQFF. Full variable domain (rest looked up from reference TRBV19 and TRBJ2-1): DGGITQSPKYLFRKEGQNVTLSCEQNLNHDAMYWYRQDPGQGLRLIYYSQIVNDFQKGDIAEGYSVSREKKESFPLTVTSAQKNPTAFYLCASRLAGGSHNEQFFGPGTRLTVL.

J is TRBJ1-2 and V is TRBV7-8; 7 bases line up with TRBD1. CDR3 length equals 16 residues. Germline CDR1 SGHVS, CDR2 FQNEAQ. J lost 8 bases, V lost 1 base, and 13 bases had no gene match. The DNA for the CDR3 is TGTGCCAGCAGCTTAGGGTACAGGGGAAAGTTTCGCGGCTACACCTTC. This translates into CASSLGYRGKFRGYTF. The whole variable domain, filled in from reference TRBV7-8 and TRBJ1-2, reads GAGVSQSPRYKVAKRGQDVALRCDPISGHVSLFWYQQALGQGPEFLTYFQNEAQLDKSGLPSDRFFAERPEGSVSTLKIQRTQQEDSAVYLCASSLGYRGKFRGYTFGSGTRLTVV.

The rearrangement uses TRBV18 and TRBJ1-1; D uncertain. Germline V CDR1 and CDR2: KGHSH, LQKENI. The CDR3 loop spans 13 amino acids. V gave up 1 base and J gave up 2 bases, with 5 bases separating them. CDR3 sequence reads: CASSPLKNTEAFF. CDR3 DNA: TGTGCCAGCTCACCACTCAAAAACACTGAAGCTTTCTTT.

V is TRBV6-5 and J is TRBJ2-7, with TRBD1 identical over 10 bases. Trimming took 8 bases from V and 3 from J; bases not matched to a gene: 7. The CDR3 covers 14 residues. Looked up from germline, CDR1 is MNHEY and CDR2 is SVGAGI. The DNA of the CDR3 is TGTGCCAGCCTTCTCCGGGACAGGGGCTACGAGCAGTACTTC. Translated: CASLLRDRGYEQYF.

The chain recombines TRBV29-1 with TRBJ2-5, with 10 bases fitting TRBD1. V gave up 6 bases and J gave up 6 bases; unmatched junction bases: 13. Germline-derived CDR1 and CDR2 are SQVTM and ANQGSEA. This CDR3 spans 15 amino acids. CDR3 DNA sequence: TGCAGCGTATCCTCCCCGGGACAGGGGTTACAGACCCAGTACTTC. The encoded protein is CSVSSPGQGLQTQYF.

The chain joins TRBV2 to TRBJ1-1; 7 positions match TRBD1. Per the germline V gene, CDR1 is SNHLY and CDR2 is FYNNEI. The CDR3 sequence is 14 residues long. V lost 7 bases to trimming and J lost 1 base; unmatched junction nucleotides: 6. For the CDR3, the DNA is TGTGCCAGCACCCGACAGGGAGGGAACACTGAAGCTTTCTTT. Protein product: CASTRQGGNTEAFF.

The chain recombines TRBV5-5 with TRBJ2-5, with D maybe TRBD1 (5 bases). Trimming left V 0 bases short and J 0 bases short, with 9 bases between. CDR3 size: 15 residues. Germline-derived CDR1 and CDR2 are SGHKS and YYEKEE (reference sequence). The CDR3 loop is CASSLAAGNQETQYF. DNA for the CDR3: TGTGCCAGCAGCTTGGCCGCAGGGAACCAAGAGACCCAGTACTTC.

The genes are TRBV27 and TRBJ2-1; 7 bases line up with TRBD1. CDR1 is MNHEY, CDR2 SMNVEV, per germline (reference sequence). The CDR3 totals 16 residues. Losses at the gene ends were 6 bases for V and 1 base for J; bases not matched to a gene: 9. CDR3 in DNA: TGTGCCAGCAGCCTCGACAGGGCTCCGTCCTACAATGAGCAGTTCTTC. As protein: CASSLDRAPSYNEQFF.

CDR3: CATSGGGRNTEAFF. CDR3 nucleotides: TGTGCCACCAGCGGGGGAGGTAGGAACACTGAAGCTTTCTTT. The chain carries TRBV15 and TRBJ1-1; D is perhaps TRBD1 (5 bases). V was clipped by 5 bases and J by 1 base, with 11 bases between them. From germline, CDR1 is LNHNV and CDR2 YYDKDF (reference sequence). The CDR3 contains 14 residues.

The rearrangement links TRBV5-1 to TRBJ2-7; 13 bases line up with TRBD2. CDR1 and CDR2 (germline): SGHRS, YFSETQ. This CDR3 comprises 16 residues. V lost 4 bases and J lost 2; bases outside the gene matches: 6. The CDR3 is CASSLSTSGRTYEQYF. Written as DNA, the CDR3 is TGCGCCAGCAGCCTATCGACTAGCGGGAGGACCTACGAGCAGTACTTC.

The chain combines TRBV2 with TRBJ2-5; 8 bases line up with TRBD2. V was clipped by 6 bases and J by 6 bases; unmatched bases: 15. Germline lookup yields CDR1 SNHLY and CDR2 FYNNEI. The CDR3 length is 16 residues. CDR3: CASSPLPGLGKQTQYF. CDR3 bases: TGTGCCAGCAGCCCGCTCCCGGGACTAGGCAAGCAGACCCAGTACTTC.

This clone has only a few counts. This chain links TRBV3-1 (or the pseudogene TRBV3-2) with TRBJ1-2, with a tentative D call TRBD1 (6 bases). Trimming took off 6 bases at V and 6 bases at J, with 8 bases between the two ends. The germline CDR1 and CDR2 sequences are LGHDT and YNNKEL (reference sequence). The length of the CDR3 is 11 residues. CDR3 residues: CASSPGDGYTF. The CDR3, as DNA: TGTGCCAGCAGTCCAGGGGATGGCTACACCTTC.

The chain employs TRBV7-9 and TRBJ2-3; D unclear. The CDR3 loop spans 14 amino acids. From germline, CDR1 is SEHNR and CDR2 FQNEAQ (reference sequence). Trimming pared 5 bases from V and 0 bases from J, leaving 9 bases between. The CDR3 DNA reads TGTGCCAGCAGCCAAACGACTAGCACAGATACGCAGTATTTT. Translating it yields CASSQTTSTDTQYF.

CDR3 loop: CASSFGLARDSYNEQFF. In DNA form, the CDR3 reads TGCGCCAGCAGCTTCGGACTAGCCCGGGACTCCTACAATGAGCAGTTCTTC. The chain couples TRBV5-1 to TRBJ2-1, with 8 nucleotides matching TRBD2. V lost 2 bases and J lost 0; bases outside the gene matches: 7. CDR1 SGHRS and CDR2 YFSETQ come from the germline V gene. The CDR3 is made up of 17 amino acids.

The chain links TRBV11-2 to TRBJ1-1; the D is unclear. The CDR3 loop spans 13 amino acids. Germline assignment: CDR1 SGHAT and CDR2 FQNNGV. V lost 2 bases and J 8 bases, leaving 12 bases between the germline ends. CDR3 sequence: CASSLFRGREAFF. CDR3 coding DNA: TGTGCCAGCAGCTTATTTCGAGGAAGGGAAGCTTTCTTT.

J is TRBJ1-2 and V is TRBV4-1; 8 bases are shared with TRBD1. CDR3 length equals 16 residues. The J segment lost 2 bases and the V segment lost 2 bases, leaving 7 bases of the junction unmatched. The germline V gene encodes CDR1 MGHRA and CDR2 YSYEKL. In DNA, the CDR3 is TGCGCCAGCAGCCAACCCGGACAGGGTCGCAACTATGGCTACACCTTC. Translating it yields CASSQPGQGRNYGYTF.

This clone was counted a single time. The V call is TRBV19, the J call TRBJ2-2, with TRBD1 matching over 7 bases. The CDR3 is made up of 15 amino acids. Germline V CDR1 and CDR2: LNHDA, SQIVND (reference sequence). Trimming removed 7 bases from V and 0 bases from J; junction bases left unmatched: 5. This chain's CDR3 is CASITGATNTGELFF. CDR3 DNA: TGTGCCAGTATCACAGGGGCTACGAACACCGGGGAGCTGTTTTTT.

The chain has TRBV18 and TRBJ2-7; 8 positions agree with TRBD1. Germline CDR1 KGHSH, CDR2 LQKENI. This CDR3 spans 14 amino acids. V lost 3 bases and J lost 6; bases outside the gene matches: 7. CDR3 sequence (DNA): TGTGCCAGCTCACCGGACAGGGTCGTCGGCGAGCAGTACTTC. Its protein is CASSPDRVVGEQYF.

The rearrangement links TRBV7-9 to TRBJ2-5, with D possibly matching TRBD1 (5 bases). The V end was cut by 1 base, the J end by 7 bases, with 22 bases between. The CDR3 length is 17 residues. Per the germline V gene, CDR1 is SEHNR and CDR2 is FQNEAQ (reference sequence). The CDR3 bases are TGTGCCAGCAGCTTAGTAGTATCCCAGGGCTCCTCGGGGACCCAGTACTTC. Its translation: CASSLVVSQGSSGTQYF. Full variable domain (missing parts from reference TRBV7-9 and TRBJ2-5): DTGVSQNPRHKITKRGQNVTFRCDPISEHNRLYWYRQTLGQGPEFLTYFQNEAQLEKSRLLSDRFSAERPKGSFSTLEIQRTEQGDSAMYLCASSLVVSQGSSGTQYFGPGTRLLVL.